The sequence of this TCR beta chain was determined in a study of read filtering for tumor transcriptome and immune sequencing. Study context: Patients were 16 to 20 male and about 14 female, mean age 65.9 years, range roughly 47 to 80.

Whole-study findings and limits: Dropping single-read clonotypes raised IR-seq and RNA-seq shared-clonotype correlation.

As to this clonotype: Its antigen remains unknown.

The CDR3 loop spans 16 amino acids. Trimming took 7 bases from V and 0 from J, leaving 19 bases between them. Germline loops: CDR1 MDHEN, CDR2 SYDVKM. Molecular barcoded adaptors covering alpha/delta and beta/gamma chains were used on roughly 400 ng RNA. TCRdb re-derived calls from the reads in MiXCR, one entry per CDR3 protein. The top ten clones hold 15% to 20% of a sample with some 25,000 distinct CDR3 sequences, around a fifth of them seen once. The TCR comes from a donor over 35 with multiple myeloma. The source material was a population of CD138-negative cells sorted from bone marrow. The V call is TRBV28, the J call TRBJ2-7, with D possibly TRBD2 on 6 matching bases. CDR3 DNA sequence: TGTGCCAGCAAACGGCTTGGTGTGACTAGCTCCTACGAGCAGTACTTC. Encoded protein: CASKRLGVTSSYEQYF. The full variable domain, with the rest looked up from reference TRBV28 and TRBJ2-7, is DVKVTQSSRYLVKRTGEKVFLECVQDMDHENMFWYRQDPGLGLRLIYFSYDVKMKEKGDIPEGYSVSREKKERFSLILESASTNQTSMYLCASKRLGVTSSYEQYFGPGTRLTVT.